Below, 8 T cell receptor beta chains from the same sample are listed, as sequenced in a study of cytomegalovirus exposure and HLA in healthy donors. Here immunoSEQ multiplex PCR was the method, and the copy in TCRdb shows in-frame clones only, minus some. The sample carries about 220,000 clones, roughly 84% recorded once. Input material: PBMCs. Receptors originate from a woman aged 30 to 39 in good health and CMV-seropositive.

The chain uses TRBV27 and TRBJ2-3, with D perhaps TRBD2 (6 bases). This CDR3 has 14 amino acids. The V gene's germline CDR1 is MNHEY and CDR2 SMNVEV (reference sequence). V lost 8 bases to trimming and J lost 2 bases, with 14 bases between them. The CDR3 reads CASSSRGLTDTQYF. In DNA, the CDR3 is TGTGCCAGCTCATCAAGGGGACTCACAGATACGCAGTATTTT.

J is TRBJ1-3 and V is TRBV10-3; D call uncertain. Trimming pared 2 bases from V and 2 bases from J, leaving 4 bases between. CDR1 and CDR2 from the germline V gene are ENHRY and SYGVKD. The CDR3 is 13 residues long. CDR3 coding DNA: TGTGCCATCAGTGAGGGGGCTGGAAACACCATATATTTT. Its protein is CAISEGAGNTIYF.

This clone came up a few times. This chain uses TRBV4-2 with TRBJ1-2, with D unresolved. This CDR3 spans 13 amino acids. Trimming removed 1 base at V and 3 bases at J, with 6 bases between. The germline gives CDR1 LGHNA, CDR2 YNFKEQ. The CDR3 is CASSQGTYYGYTF. CDR3 sequence (DNA): TGTGCCAGCAGCCAAGGCACTTACTATGGCTACACCTTC.

The chain employs TRBV5-6 and TRBJ2-5, with D uncertain. Germline-derived CDR1 and CDR2 are SGHDT and YYEEEE. CDR3 length: 16 amino acids. Trimming took 0 bases from V and 2 from J, leaving 14 bases between them. The CDR3 loop reads CASSLAVGQLQETQYF. The CDR3 nucleotides read TGTGCCAGCAGCTTGGCCGTAGGGCAGCTACAAGAGACCCAGTACTTC.

V usage is TRBV30 and J usage is TRBJ2-7, with D possibly being TRBD1 or TRBD2 (6 bases each). The CDR3 is 17 amino acids. Looked up from germline, CDR1 is GTSNPN and CDR2 is SVGIG (reference sequence). With 0 bases removed from V and 5 bases from J, the gap between germline ends came to 23 bases. The CDR3 sequence is CAWSVQGTRDSPDEQYF. In nucleotides, the CDR3 is TGTGCCTGGAGTGTCCAGGGGACCCGGGACTCCCCAGACGAGCAGTACTTC.

This chain joins TRBV15 and TRBJ1-4, with D perhaps TRBD1 (5 bases). The V end lost 0 bases, the J end lost 6 bases, and 11 bases lay between the germline ends. Per the germline V gene, CDR1 is LNHNV and CDR2 is YYDKDF (reference sequence). There are 15 residues in the CDR3. The CDR3 protein is CATSRDPGGHEKLFF. The CDR3, as DNA: TGTGCCACCAGCAGAGATCCGGGGGGACATGAAAAACTGTTTTTT.

The chain couples TRBV27 to TRBJ2-1; D is possibly TRBD1 (7 bases). The length of the CDR3 is 16 residues. Germline CDR1 reads MNHEY; CDR2 reads SMNVEV (reference sequence). The V and J ends lost 5 bases and 4 bases respectively, with 18 bases between them. The CDR3 loop reads CASSPYGAGGYNEQFF. Here the CDR3 DNA reads TGTGCCAGCAGTCCGTACGGGGCAGGGGGGTACAATGAGCAGTTCTTC.

The J gene is TRBJ2-2, the V gene TRBV28; D may be TRBD1 or TRBD2 (6 bases each). The V gene's germline CDR1 is MDHEN and CDR2 SYDVKM. The V end lost 3 bases, the J end lost 4 bases, and 9 bases lay between the germline ends. This CDR3 has 14 residues. The CDR3 coding sequence is TGTGCCAGCAGTTTCGGGGGCGGCACCGGGGAGCTGTTTTTT. Amino acids: CASSFGGGTGELFF.